These 4 T cell receptor beta chains were all obtained from the same sample, sequenced in a study of blood T cell repertoires in COVID-19. Libraries were prepared by immunoSEQ multiplex PCR; TCRdb keeps only in-frame clonotypes and omits some of them. Of 75,000 to 85,000 clones listed, about 85% are singletons. Material: peripheral blood. The receptors originated from a man in his 60s with COVID-19, enrolled during active disease.

The rearrangement joins TRBV12-5 to TRBJ1-5, with unresolved D. Trimming left V 2 bases short and J 1 base short, with 9 bases between. CDR1 is LGHNT, CDR2 FRNRAP, per germline. CDR3 size: 15 residues. CDR3 nucleotide sequence: TGTGCTAGTGGTTTGCACGGGGTGAGCAATCAGCCCCAGCATTTT. It is translated as CASGLHGVSNQPQHF.

The sample holds one count of this clone. This chain links TRBV10-2 with TRBJ2-1; 13 positions agree with TRBD2. From germline, CDR1 is WSHSY and CDR2 SAAADI. V shed 7 bases and J 9 bases; nucleotides not matched to a gene: 9. The CDR3 runs to 15 residues. CDR3 nucleotides: TGCGCCAGCACCTTACTAGCGGGGGGGGGTAGTGAGCAGTTCTTC. Its translation is CASTLLAGGGSEQFF.

The chain uses TRBV6-5 and TRBJ2-7, with D unresolved. The CDR3 consists of 14 residues. The germline gives CDR1 MNHEY, CDR2 SVGAGI. The ends were cut back, 0 bases at V and 2 bases at J, with 8 bases in the middle. CDR3 amino acids: CASSYSAGTYEQYF. CDR3 nucleotides: TGTGCCAGCAGTTACTCGGCAGGAACCTACGAGCAGTACTTC.

The chain uses TRBV5-6 and TRBJ1-3, with a weak D call TRBD1 (5 bases). Germline assignment: CDR1 SGHDT and CDR2 YYEEEE. V lost 4 bases to trimming and J lost 0 bases, with 11 bases between them. This CDR3 contains 15 residues. CDR3 DNA sequence: TGTGCCAGCAGCGGGGGACTGAGCTCTGGAAACACCATATATTTT. The encoded protein is CASSGGLSSGNTIYF.